This is a list of T cell receptor beta chains from one sample in a study of cytomegalovirus exposure and HLA in healthy donors. The repertoire was sequenced with immunoSEQ multiplex PCR; TCRdb's copy has only in-frame clones and lacks some. Of around 250,000 clones in the sample, 90% are singletons; the top ten hold 3% to 3.5%. The sample comprised PBMCs. These receptors were obtained from a woman under 40 in good health and CMV-seronegative. CDR3s include the opening cysteine and the closing phenylalanine or tryptophan. D genes are given only for firm matches. For some rows the clone size is stated as once, few or many, or as a class when expanded; others skip it.

D gene: TRBD1
J gene: TRBJ1-2
clone size: NA
V gene: TRBV7-9
CDR3 protein: CASSTQGTGDGGYTF
CDR3 DNA: TGTGCCAGCAGCACCCAAGGGACAGGGGATGGGGGCTACACCTTC

D gene: NA
J gene: TRBJ2-1
clone size: NA
V gene: TRBV11-2
CDR3 protein: CASTDYGDNEQFF
CDR3 DNA: TGTGCCAGCACCGATTATGGGGACAATGAGCAGTTCTTC

D gene: TRBD1
J gene: TRBJ1-4
clone size: NA
V gene: TRBV5-6
CDR3 protein: CASSYGTGEEKLFF
CDR3 DNA: TGTGCCAGCAGCTATGGGACAGGGGAGGAAAAACTGTTTTTT

D gene: NA
J gene: TRBJ2-1
clone size: NA
V gene: TRBV5-1
CDR3 protein: CASSLEPGAGYNEQFF
CDR3 DNA: TGCGCCAGCAGCTTGGAACCGGGGGCCGGGTACAATGAGCAGTTCTTC

D gene: NA
J gene: TRBJ1-3
clone size: NA
V gene: TRBV6-5
CDR3 protein: CASSARGAGNTIYF
CDR3 DNA: TGTGCCAGCAGTGCGAGGGGTGCTGGAAACACCATATATTTT

D gene: TRBD2
J gene: TRBJ2-1
clone size: NA
V gene: TRBV5-3
CDR3 protein: CARSLATSGSDEQFF
CDR3 DNA: TGTGCCAGAAGCTTGGCTACTAGCGGGAGCGATGAGCAGTTCTTC

D gene: TRBD2
J gene: TRBJ2-1
clone size: NA
V gene: TRBV28
CDR3 protein: CASSPVGEGYNEQFF
CDR3 DNA: TGTGCCAGCAGCCCCGTGGGGGAGGGCTACAATGAGCAGTTCTTC

D gene: TRBD2
J gene: TRBJ2-5
clone size: NA
V gene: TRBV7-2
CDR3 protein: CASSLGVGGPRETQYF
CDR3 DNA: TGTGCCAGCAGCTTAGGGGTGGGAGGGCCGCGAGAGACCCAGTACTTC

D gene: TRBD1
J gene: TRBJ1-1
clone size: NA
V gene: TRBV18
CDR3 protein: CASSDQGTVTEAFF
CDR3 DNA: TGTGCCAGCTCAGATCAGGGGACAGTCACTGAAGCTTTCTTT

D gene: NA
J gene: TRBJ2-7
clone size: NA
V gene: TRBV27
CDR3 protein: CASSLFLAGAREQYF
CDR3 DNA: TGTGCCAGCAGTTTATTCCTAGCTGGGGCGAGGGAGCAGTACTTC

D gene: NA
J gene: TRBJ2-7
clone size: NA
V gene: TRBV30
CDR3 protein: CAWSQQVDYEQYF
CDR3 DNA: TGTGCCTGGAGTCAACAGGTGGACTACGAGCAGTACTTC

D gene: NA
J gene: TRBJ2-5
clone size: few
V gene: TRBV5-1
CDR3 protein: CASSLAGAQETQYF
CDR3 DNA: TGCGCCAGCAGCTTGGCAGGGGCGCAAGAGACCCAGTACTTC

D gene: TRBD1
J gene: TRBJ2-1
clone size: NA
V gene: TRBV4-2
CDR3 protein: CASSQEGGQGFNEQFF
CDR3 DNA: TGTGCCAGCAGCCAAGAAGGCGGACAGGGGTTCAATGAGCAGTTCTTC

D gene: NA
J gene: TRBJ2-3
clone size: NA
V gene: TRBV9
CDR3 protein: CASSVLGPDTQYF
CDR3 DNA: TGTGCCAGCAGCGTTTTAGGGCCAGATACGCAGTATTTT

D gene: NA
J gene: TRBJ2-5
clone size: once
V gene: TRBV4-2
CDR3 protein: CASSQDLPTETQYF
CDR3 DNA: TGTGCCAGCAGCCAAGATCTCCCCACTGAGACCCAGTACTTC

D gene: NA
J gene: TRBJ2-1
clone size: NA
V gene: TRBV27
CDR3 protein: CASSFGYNNEQFF
CDR3 DNA: TGTGCCAGCAGTTTTGGTTATAACAATGAGCAGTTCTTC

D gene: TRBD2
J gene: TRBJ2-1
clone size: NA
V gene: TRBV5-1
CDR3 protein: CASSLVLAGSYNEQFF
CDR3 DNA: TGCGCCAGCAGCTTGGTACTAGCGGGCTCCTACAATGAGCAGTTCTTC

D gene: TRBD2
J gene: TRBJ2-7
clone size: once
V gene: TRBV4-1
CDR3 protein: CASSQSRTSGRSYEQYF
CDR3 DNA: TGCGCCAGCAGCCAAAGCAGGACTAGCGGGAGATCCTACGAGCAGTACTTC

D gene: TRBD1
J gene: TRBJ2-7
clone size: once
V gene: TRBV18
CDR3 protein: CASSTGTAEKYF
CDR3 DNA: TGTGCCAGCTCAACAGGGACAGCTGAGAAGTACTTC

D gene: NA
J gene: TRBJ1-5
clone size: NA
V gene: TRBV7-2
CDR3 protein: CASSFSGSDQPQHF
CDR3 DNA: TGTGCCAGCAGCTTTAGCGGGTCTGATCAGCCCCAGCATTTT

D gene: NA
J gene: TRBJ2-1
clone size: NA
V gene: TRBV29-1
CDR3 protein: CSGAHAQRVNNEQFF
CDR3 DNA: TGCAGCGGCGCCCATGCCCAGAGGGTGAACAATGAGCAGTTCTTC

D gene: TRBD1
J gene: TRBJ2-7
clone size: NA
V gene: TRBV27
CDR3 protein: CASSLGTGGAYEQYF
CDR3 DNA: TGTGCCAGCAGTTTAGGGACAGGGGGCGCCTACGAGCAGTACTTC

D gene: TRBD1
J gene: TRBJ1-2
clone size: NA
V gene: TRBV19
CDR3 protein: CASSQPLKTGEDYGYTF
CDR3 DNA: TGTGCCAGTAGTCAACCGTTAAAGACAGGGGAGGACTATGGCTACACCTTC

D gene: NA
J gene: TRBJ2-3
clone size: NA
V gene: TRBV7-9
CDR3 protein: CASSPPSITDTQYF
CDR3 DNA: TGTGCCAGCAGCCCTCCTAGCATTACAGATACGCAGTATTTT

D gene: TRBD2
J gene: TRBJ2-2
clone size: NA
V gene: TRBV9
CDR3 protein: CASSVVAGTGELFF
CDR3 DNA: TGTGCCAGCAGCGTAGTAGCGGGGACCGGGGAGCTGTTTTTT

D gene: NA
J gene: TRBJ2-7
clone size: NA
V gene: TRBV14
CDR3 protein: CASSLAGQGPYEQYF
CDR3 DNA: TGTGCCAGCAGCTTGGCAGGGCAGGGTCCCTACGAGCAGTACTTC

D gene: TRBD2
J gene: TRBJ2-7
clone size: NA
V gene: TRBV11-2
CDR3 protein: CASSLGGLAGIYEQYF
CDR3 DNA: TGTGCCAGCAGCTTAGGGGGACTAGCGGGGATCTACGAGCAGTACTTC

D gene: TRBD2
J gene: TRBJ2-2
clone size: NA
V gene: TRBV11-3
CDR3 protein: CASSALGGDTGELFF
CDR3 DNA: TGTGCCAGCAGCGCACTTGGGGGGGACACCGGGGAGCTGTTTTTT

D gene: TRBD1
J gene: TRBJ2-6
clone size: NA
V gene: TRBV6-1
CDR3 protein: CASRTGGSGANVLTF
CDR3 DNA: TGTGCCAGCAGGACAGGGGGCTCTGGGGCCAACGTCCTGACTTTC

D gene: NA
J gene: TRBJ1-1
clone size: once
V gene: TRBV14
CDR3 protein: CASSQQVPIEAFF
CDR3 DNA: TGTGCCAGCAGCCAACAGGTCCCCATTGAAGCTTTCTTT

D gene: NA
J gene: TRBJ2-2
clone size: NA
V gene: TRBV27
CDR3 protein: CASSLRPGELFF
CDR3 DNA: TGTGCCAGCAGTTTAAGACCCGGGGAGCTGTTTTTT

D gene: TRBD1
J gene: TRBJ2-7
clone size: once
V gene: TRBV2
CDR3 protein: CASRGQGSEQYF
CDR3 DNA: TGTGCCAGCAGAGGACAGGGGAGCGAGCAGTACTTC

D gene: NA
J gene: TRBJ1-3
clone size: few
V gene: TRBV4-2
CDR3 protein: CASSQGPIDSGNTIYF
CDR3 DNA: TGTGCCAGCAGCCAAGGACCGATAGACTCTGGAAACACCATATATTTT

D gene: NA
J gene: TRBJ2-1
clone size: NA
V gene: TRBV7-9
CDR3 protein: CASSLVGVDEQFF
CDR3 DNA: TGTGCCAGCAGCTTAGTGGGTGTGGATGAGCAGTTCTTC

D gene: TRBD2
J gene: TRBJ2-1
clone size: NA
V gene: TRBV7-2
CDR3 protein: CASRPRLAGGGEQFF
CDR3 DNA: TGTGCCAGCAGACCAAGACTAGCGGGAGGCGGGGAGCAGTTCTTC

D gene: TRBD1
J gene: TRBJ1-3
clone size: NA
V gene: TRBV29-1
CDR3 protein: CSVEVQGAEGNTIYF
CDR3 DNA: TGCAGCGTTGAGGTCCAGGGGGCGGAAGGAAACACCATATATTTT

D gene: TRBD1
J gene: TRBJ2-5
clone size: NA
V gene: TRBV25-1
CDR3 protein: CASSEGTGTHQETQYF
CDR3 DNA: TGTGCCAGCAGTGAAGGGACAGGGACACACCAAGAGACCCAGTACTTC

D gene: NA
J gene: TRBJ2-4
clone size: NA
V gene: TRBV15
CDR3 protein: CATSRVPLGGAKNIQYF
CDR3 DNA: TGTGCCACCAGCAGAGTCCCCCTAGGGGGAGCCAAAAACATTCAGTACTTC

D gene: TRBD2
J gene: TRBJ2-1
clone size: NA
V gene: TRBV5-4
CDR3 protein: CASSPGGTSGSANEQFF
CDR3 DNA: TGTGCCAGCAGCCCGGGGGGGACTAGCGGGAGCGCCAATGAGCAGTTCTTC

D gene: TRBD2
J gene: TRBJ2-1
clone size: NA
V gene: TRBV28
CDR3 protein: CASRISGKYNEQFF
CDR3 DNA: TGTGCCAGCAGAATTAGCGGGAAGTACAATGAGCAGTTCTTC

D gene: NA
J gene: TRBJ2-1
clone size: NA
V gene: TRBV29-1
CDR3 protein: CSVSAYNEQFF
CDR3 DNA: TGCAGCGTTTCAGCCTACAATGAGCAGTTCTTC

D gene: NA
J gene: TRBJ2-7
clone size: NA
V gene: TRBV27
CDR3 protein: CASSLNDGPYEQYF
CDR3 DNA: TGTGCCAGCAGTTTAAACGACGGTCCCTACGAGCAGTACTTC

D gene: NA
J gene: TRBJ2-1
clone size: NA
V gene: TRBV28
CDR3 protein: CASNLRRRISYNEQFF
CDR3 DNA: TGTGCCAGCAACCTTAGGAGGCGTATATCCTACAATGAGCAGTTCTTC

D gene: NA
J gene: TRBJ1-1
clone size: NA
V gene: TRBV29-1
CDR3 protein: CSVNGEQGNTEAFF
CDR3 DNA: TGCAGCGTGAATGGGGAACAGGGCAACACTGAAGCTTTCTTT

D gene: TRBD2
J gene: TRBJ2-2
clone size: NA
V gene: TRBV11-2
CDR3 protein: CASSLRLAGDTGELFF
CDR3 DNA: TGTGCCAGCAGCTTACGACTAGCGGGCGACACCGGGGAGCTGTTTTTT

D gene: TRBD2
J gene: TRBJ2-1
clone size: NA
V gene: TRBV30
CDR3 protein: CAWSVTRAGGVGSYNEQFF
CDR3 DNA: TGTGCCTGGAGTGTAACCCGGGCGGGAGGGGTTGGGTCCTACAATGAGCAGTTCTTC

D gene: NA
J gene: TRBJ2-3
clone size: NA
V gene: TRBV2
CDR3 protein: CASSVSVSTDTQYF
CDR3 DNA: TGTGCCAGCAGTGTTTCAGTTAGCACAGATACGCAGTATTTT

D gene: NA
J gene: TRBJ2-1
clone size: NA
V gene: TRBV4-1
CDR3 protein: CASSQGSYEMGSYNEQFF
CDR3 DNA: TGCGCCAGCAGCCAAGGATCCTACGAAATGGGCTCCTACAATGAGCAGTTCTTC

D gene: NA
J gene: TRBJ2-7
clone size: NA
V gene: TRBV5-1
CDR3 protein: CASSPDGYYEQYF
CDR3 DNA: TGCGCCAGCAGCCCGGACGGATACTACGAGCAGTACTTC